This T cell receptor (beta chain) was sequenced for a study of blood T cell repertoires in COVID-19. Study context: Samples taken during acute and convalescent COVID-19 were collected in the United States, Italy and Spain. Sample material is recorded as cDNA or gDNA derived from T cells, B-cell-depleted T cells, or PBMCs.

The CDR3 runs 13 residues. Germline CDR1 and CDR2: DFQATT and SNEGSKA (reference sequence). V lost 4 bases, J lost 1 base, and 3 bases stayed unmatched. As processed by the authors: Estimation of nucleated cell counts was performed using reference gene primer amplification. The repertoire was sequenced with immunoSEQ multiplex PCR; TCRdb's copy has only in-frame clones and lacks some. D and trimming come from the DNA, and the V and J calls and clone size come from that table. Found here are 70,000 to 95,000 clones, roughly 80% of them singletons; the top ten hold about 11%. This sequence was found in a woman in her 70s with active or convalescent COVID-19. The genes are TRBV20-1 and TRBJ2-5, with 7 positions matching TRBD1. Sequencing was carried out using peripheral blood. CDR3 protein: CSANDRAQETQYF. In nucleotides, the CDR3 is TGCAGTGCTAATGACAGGGCCCAAGAGACCCAGTACTTC.